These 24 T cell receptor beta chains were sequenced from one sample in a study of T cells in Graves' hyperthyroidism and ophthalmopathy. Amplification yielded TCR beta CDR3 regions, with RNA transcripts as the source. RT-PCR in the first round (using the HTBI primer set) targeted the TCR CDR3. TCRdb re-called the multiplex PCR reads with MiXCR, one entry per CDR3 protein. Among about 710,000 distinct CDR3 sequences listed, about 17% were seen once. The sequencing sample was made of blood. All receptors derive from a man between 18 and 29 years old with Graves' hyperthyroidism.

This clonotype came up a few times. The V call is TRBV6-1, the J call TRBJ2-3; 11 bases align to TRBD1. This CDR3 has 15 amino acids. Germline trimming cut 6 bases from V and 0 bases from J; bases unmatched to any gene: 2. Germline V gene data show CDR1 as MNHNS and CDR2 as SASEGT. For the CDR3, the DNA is TGTGCCAGCAGGGACAGGGGGCGAAGCACAGATACGCAGTATTTT. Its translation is CASRDRGRSTDTQYF.

The chain's CDR3 is CATSARTSVNTGELFF. The CDR3 bases are TGTGCCACCAGTGCCAGGACTAGCGTGAACACCGGGGAGCTGTTTTTT. V usage is TRBV24-1 and J usage is TRBJ2-2; 9 nucleotides align to TRBD2. In germline, CDR1 is KGHDR, CDR2 SFDVKD. This CDR3 comprises 16 residues. Trimming at V came to 5 bases and at J to 1 base, leaving 4 bases not matched to a gene.

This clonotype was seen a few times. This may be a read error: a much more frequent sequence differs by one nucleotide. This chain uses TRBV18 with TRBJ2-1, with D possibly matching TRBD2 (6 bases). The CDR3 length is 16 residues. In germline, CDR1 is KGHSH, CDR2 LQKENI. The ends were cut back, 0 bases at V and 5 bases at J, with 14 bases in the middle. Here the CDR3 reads CASSPPETAGDNEQFF. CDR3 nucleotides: TGTGCCAGCTCACCACCGGAGACAGCGGGCGACAATGAGCAGTTCTTC.

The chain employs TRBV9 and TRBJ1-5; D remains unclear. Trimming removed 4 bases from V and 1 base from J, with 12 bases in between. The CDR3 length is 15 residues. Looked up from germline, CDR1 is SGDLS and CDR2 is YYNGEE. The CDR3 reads CASSPGSLSNQPQHF. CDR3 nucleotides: TGTGCCAGCAGCCCCGGAAGTTTAAGCAATCAGCCCCAGCATTTT.

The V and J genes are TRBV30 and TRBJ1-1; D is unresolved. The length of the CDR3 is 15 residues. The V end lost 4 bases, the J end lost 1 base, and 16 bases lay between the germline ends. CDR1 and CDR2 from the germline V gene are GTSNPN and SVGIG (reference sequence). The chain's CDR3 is CAWIGRGMENTEAFF. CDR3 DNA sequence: TGTGCCTGGATCGGGCGGGGAATGGAGAACACTGAAGCTTTCTTT.

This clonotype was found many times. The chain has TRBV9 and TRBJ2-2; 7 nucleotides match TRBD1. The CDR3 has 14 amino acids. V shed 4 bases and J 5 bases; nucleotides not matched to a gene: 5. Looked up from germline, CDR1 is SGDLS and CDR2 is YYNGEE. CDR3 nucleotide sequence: TGTGCCAGCAGCACCCAGACAGGGACCGGGGAGCTGTTTTTT. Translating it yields CASSTQTGTGELFF.

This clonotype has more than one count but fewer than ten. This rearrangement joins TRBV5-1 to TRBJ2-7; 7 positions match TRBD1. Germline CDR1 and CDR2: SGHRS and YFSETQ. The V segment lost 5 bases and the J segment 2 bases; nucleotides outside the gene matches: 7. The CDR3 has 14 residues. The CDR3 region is CASRSDRAPYEQYF. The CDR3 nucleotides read TGCGCCAGCAGATCCGACAGGGCTCCCTACGAGCAGTACTTC.

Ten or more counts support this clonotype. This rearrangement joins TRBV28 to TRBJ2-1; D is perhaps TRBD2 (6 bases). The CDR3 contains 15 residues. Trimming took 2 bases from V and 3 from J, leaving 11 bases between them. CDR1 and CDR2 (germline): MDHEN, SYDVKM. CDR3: CASSLPGLIYNEQFF. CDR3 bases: TGTGCCAGCAGTTTACCGGGACTCATCTACAATGAGCAGTTCTTC.

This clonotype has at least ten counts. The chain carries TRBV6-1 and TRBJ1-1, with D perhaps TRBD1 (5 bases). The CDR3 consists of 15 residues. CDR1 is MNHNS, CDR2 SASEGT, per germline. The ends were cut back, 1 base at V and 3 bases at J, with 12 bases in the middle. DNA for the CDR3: TGTGCCAGCAGTGAAGTAGGAGGGGCCGACACTGAAGCTTTCTTT. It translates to CASSEVGGADTEAFF.

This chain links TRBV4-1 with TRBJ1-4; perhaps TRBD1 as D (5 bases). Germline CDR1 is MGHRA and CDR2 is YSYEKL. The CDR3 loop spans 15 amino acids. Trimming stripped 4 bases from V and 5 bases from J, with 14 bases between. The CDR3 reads CASSRQTVLNEKLFF. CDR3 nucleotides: TGCGCCAGCAGCCGACAGACAGTGCTCAATGAAAAACTGTTTTTT.

The CDR3 nucleotides read TGTGCCAGCAGCCACCCCTGGGGGCAAGAGACCCAGTACTTC. Protein sequence: CASSHPWGQETQYF. The V and J genes are TRBV7-2 and TRBJ2-5; D tentatively fits TRBD1 or TRBD2 (5 bases each). V gave up 5 bases and J gave up 2 bases, with 12 bases separating them. Per the germline V gene, CDR1 is SGHTA and CDR2 is FQGNSA. The CDR3 covers 14 residues. Using reference TRBV7-2 and TRBJ2-5 for the parts outside the CDR3, the full variable domain is GAGVSQSPSNKVTEKGKDVELRCDPISGHTALYWYRQSLGQGLEFLIYFQGNSAPDKSGLPSDRFSAERTGGSVSTLTIQRTQQEDSAVYLCASSHPWGQETQYFGPGTRLLVL.

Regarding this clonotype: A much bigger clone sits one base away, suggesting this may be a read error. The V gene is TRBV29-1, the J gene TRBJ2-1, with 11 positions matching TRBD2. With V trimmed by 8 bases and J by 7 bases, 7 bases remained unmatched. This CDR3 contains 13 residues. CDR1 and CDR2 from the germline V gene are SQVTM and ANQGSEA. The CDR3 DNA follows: TGCAGCAGACGGCTAGCGGGAGGAAATGAGCAGTTCTTC. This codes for CSRRLAGGNEQFF.

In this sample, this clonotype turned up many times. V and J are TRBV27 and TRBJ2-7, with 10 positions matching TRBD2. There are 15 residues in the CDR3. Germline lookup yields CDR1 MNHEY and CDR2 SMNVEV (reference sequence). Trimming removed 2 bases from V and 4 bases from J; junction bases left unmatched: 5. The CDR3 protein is CASSLVGLAAYEQYF. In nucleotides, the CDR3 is TGTGCCAGCAGTTTAGTCGGACTAGCGGCGTACGAGCAGTACTTC.

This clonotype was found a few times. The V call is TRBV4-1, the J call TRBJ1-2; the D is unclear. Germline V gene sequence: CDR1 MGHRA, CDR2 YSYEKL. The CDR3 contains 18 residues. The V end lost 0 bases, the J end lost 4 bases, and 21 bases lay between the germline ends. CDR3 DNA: TGCGCCAGCAGCCAAGAGGAATTTGAGGGTCTTTTGGTCTATGGCTACACCTTC. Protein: CASSQEEFEGLLVYGYTF.

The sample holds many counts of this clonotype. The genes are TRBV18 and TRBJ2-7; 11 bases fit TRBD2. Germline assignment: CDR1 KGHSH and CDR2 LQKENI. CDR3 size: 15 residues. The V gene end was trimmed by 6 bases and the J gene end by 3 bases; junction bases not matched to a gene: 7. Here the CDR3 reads CASSPGLAELYEQYF. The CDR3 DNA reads TGTGCCAGCTCGCCGGGACTAGCGGAGCTCTACGAGCAGTACTTC.

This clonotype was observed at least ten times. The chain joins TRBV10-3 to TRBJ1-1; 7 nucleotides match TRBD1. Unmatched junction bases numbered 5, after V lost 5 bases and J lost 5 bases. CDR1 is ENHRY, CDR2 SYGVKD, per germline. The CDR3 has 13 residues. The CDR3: CAISPGGGTEAFF. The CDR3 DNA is TGTGCCATCAGTCCAGGGGGAGGAACTGAAGCTTTCTTT.

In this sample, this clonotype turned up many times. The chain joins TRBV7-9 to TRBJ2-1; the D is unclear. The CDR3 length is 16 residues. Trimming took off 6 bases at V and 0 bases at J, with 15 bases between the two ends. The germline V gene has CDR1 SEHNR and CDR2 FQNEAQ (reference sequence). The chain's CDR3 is CASRSSGLSSYNEQFF. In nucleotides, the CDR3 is TGTGCCAGCAGGTCCTCCGGCCTTAGCTCCTACAATGAGCAGTTCTTC.

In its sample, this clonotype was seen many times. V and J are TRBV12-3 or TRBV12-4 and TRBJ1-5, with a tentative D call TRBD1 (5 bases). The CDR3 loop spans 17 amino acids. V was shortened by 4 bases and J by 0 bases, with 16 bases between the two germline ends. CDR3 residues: CASSSYPGRNSNQPQHF. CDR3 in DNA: TGTGCCAGCAGTTCTTATCCGGGACGGAATAGCAATCAGCCCCAGCATTTT.

CDR3 DNA: TGTGCCAGTAGTATAGGCGGGCGGTCCATTGAGCAGTTCTTC. This translates into CASSIGGRSIEQFF. The chain links TRBV19 to TRBJ2-1, with D possibly matching TRBD2 (5 bases). CDR3 length equals 14 residues. Germline values: CDR1 LNHDA, CDR2 SQIVND (reference sequence). Trimming removed 1 base at V and 9 bases at J, with 13 bases between.

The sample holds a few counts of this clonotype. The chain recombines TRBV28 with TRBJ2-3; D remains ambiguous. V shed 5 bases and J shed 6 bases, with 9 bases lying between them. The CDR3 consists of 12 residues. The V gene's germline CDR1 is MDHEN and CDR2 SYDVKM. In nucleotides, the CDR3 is TGTGCCAGCAGTCCAACGATGGATACGCAGTATTTT. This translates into CASSPTMDTQYF.

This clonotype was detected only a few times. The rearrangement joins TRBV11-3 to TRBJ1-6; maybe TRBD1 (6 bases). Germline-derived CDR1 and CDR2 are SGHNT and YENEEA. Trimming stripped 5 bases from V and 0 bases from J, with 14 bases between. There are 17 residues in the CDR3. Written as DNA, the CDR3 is TGTGCCAGCAGCCGATATACAGGGAGCTCCTATAATTCACCCCTCCACTTT. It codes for CASSRYTGSSYNSPLHF. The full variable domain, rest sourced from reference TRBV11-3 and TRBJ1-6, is EAGVVQSPRYKIIEKKQPVAFWCNPISGHNTLYWYLQNLGQGPELLIRYENEEAVDDSQLPKDRFSAERLKGVDSTLKIQPAELGDSAVYLCASSRYTGSSYNSPLHFGNGTRLTVT.

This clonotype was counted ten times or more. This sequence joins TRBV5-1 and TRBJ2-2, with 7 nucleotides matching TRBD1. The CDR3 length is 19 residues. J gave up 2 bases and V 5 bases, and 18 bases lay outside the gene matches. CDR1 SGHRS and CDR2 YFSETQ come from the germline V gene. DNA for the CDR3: TGCGCCAGCAGGCTGCTTTACTACACCGGGACAGCCAACACCGGGGAGCTGTTTTTT. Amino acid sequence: CASRLLYYTGTANTGELFF. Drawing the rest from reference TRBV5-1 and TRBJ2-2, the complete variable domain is KAGVTQTPRYLIKTRGQQVTLSCSPISGHRSVSWYQQTPGQGLQFLFEYFSETQRNKGNFPGRFSGRQFSNSRSEMNVSTLELGDSALYLCASRLLYYTGTANTGELFFGEGSRLTVL.

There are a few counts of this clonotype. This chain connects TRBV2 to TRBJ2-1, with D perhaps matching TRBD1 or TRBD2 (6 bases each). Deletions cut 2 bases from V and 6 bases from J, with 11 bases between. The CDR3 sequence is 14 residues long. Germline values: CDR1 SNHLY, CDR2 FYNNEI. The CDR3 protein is CASSEIGGPNEQFF. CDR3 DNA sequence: TGTGCCAGCAGTGAAATCGGGGGCCCCAATGAGCAGTTCTTC.

The CDR3 DNA reads TGCGCCAGCAGCCAAGAGGTGACTAGCGGGAGTCAAGAGACCCAGTACTTC. It is translated as CASSQEVTSGSQETQYF. The chain employs TRBV4-3 and TRBJ2-5; TRBD2 aligns across 12 bases. V shed 0 bases and J 2 bases; nucleotides not matched to a gene: 4. The CDR3 spans 17 residues. Germline CDR1 LGHNA, CDR2 YSLEER.